The 16 T cell receptor beta chains below come from one sample, sequenced in a study of blood T cell repertoires in COVID-19. TCRdb's copy holds only in-frame clones and misses some; the assay was immunoSEQ multiplex PCR. The sample includes over 250,000 clones, about nine tenths seen only once; the top ten take around 2.5%. The specimen was PBMCs or T cells enriched from blood (not recorded which). Receptor source: a man aged 60 to 69 who had recovered from COVID-19.

The J gene is TRBJ1-1, the V gene TRBV29-1; the match to TRBD1 covers 9 bases. This CDR3 region has 13 residues. CDR1 is SQVTM, CDR2 ANQGSEA, per germline. The V segment lost 7 bases and the J segment 5 bases; nucleotides outside the gene matches: 8. Written as DNA, the CDR3 is TGCAGCGCCCACGGACAGGGGCGGACTGAAGCTTTCTTT. Amino acid sequence: CSAHGQGRTEAFF. The full variable domain, rest sourced from reference TRBV29-1 and TRBJ1-1, is SAVISQKPSRDICQRGTSLTIQCQVDSQVTMMFWYRQQPGQSLTLIATANQGSEATYESGFVIDKFPISRPNLTFSTLTVSNMSPEDSSIYLCSAHGQGRTEAFFGQGTRLTVV.

The rearrangement joins TRBV4-2 to TRBJ1-1; the D is unclear. Looked up from germline, CDR1 is LGHNA and CDR2 is YNFKEQ. The CDR3 contains 15 residues. V was trimmed by 5 bases and J by 4 bases, leaving 17 bases between them. The CDR3 region has the DNA TGTGCCAGCAGCTTGAGGAGCGCGATGGGCACTGAAGCTTTCTTT. Translating it yields CASSLRSAMGTEAFF.

The genes are TRBV3-1 (or the pseudogene TRBV3-2) and TRBJ1-2; D possibly corresponds to TRBD1 (5 bases). The germline V gene has CDR1 LGHDT and CDR2 YNNKEL (reference sequence). The CDR3 sequence is 12 residues long. The V end lost 0 bases, the J end lost 7 bases, and 6 bases lay between the germline ends. The CDR3 sequence is CASSQDRVGYTF. CDR3 coding DNA: TGTGCCAGCAGCCAAGACAGGGTTGGCTACACCTTC.

The table lists this clone with a few counts. The chain uses TRBV3-1 (or the pseudogene TRBV3-2) and TRBJ2-3; D uncertain. The CDR3 covers 11 residues. The V and J ends lost 4 bases and 5 bases respectively, with 4 bases between them. Per the germline V gene, CDR1 is LGHDT and CDR2 is YNNKEL (reference sequence). The CDR3 loop reads CASSRGDTQYF. CDR3 nucleotide sequence: TGTGCCAGCAGCCGAGGAGATACGCAGTATTTT.

This clone was recorded only once. The chain recombines TRBV7-9 with TRBJ2-1, with D possibly matching TRBD2 (6 bases). The CDR3 is made up of 15 amino acids. Per germline, CDR1 SEHNR and CDR2 FQNEAQ (reference sequence). Deletions cut 4 bases from V and 6 bases from J, with 16 bases between. CDR3 bases: TGTGCCAGCAGCTCGGGGGACGGACCTTCCAATGAGCAGTTCTTC. It specifies CASSSGDGPSNEQFF.

This clone has only one observation. The V and J genes are TRBV6-1 and TRBJ2-5; 10 bases match TRBD2. Germline assignment: CDR1 MNHNS and CDR2 SASEGT. The V and J ends lost 4 bases and 1 base, in that order; junction bases with no gene match: 6. The CDR3 is made up of 16 amino acids. CDR3 sequence (DNA): TGTGCCAGCAGTGTCGCTAGCGGGGGAGCCCAAGAGACCCAGTACTTC. This codes for CASSVASGGAQETQYF.

This clone was seen just once. V usage is TRBV18 and J usage is TRBJ2-3; the match to TRBD1 covers 8 bases. Germline V CDR1 and CDR2: KGHSH, LQKENI. CDR3 length: 17 amino acids. The trim removed 5 bases at V and 4 bases at J, leaving 14 bases unmatched. The CDR3 is CASSGPGQEIRSDTQYF. CDR3 coding DNA: TGTGCCAGCTCAGGACCGGGACAGGAGATTAGGTCAGATACGCAGTATTTT.

The rearrangement links TRBV5-6 to TRBJ2-5; D remains ambiguous. The CDR3 is made up of 13 amino acids. The V and J ends lost 2 bases and 3 bases respectively, with 8 bases between them. Germline V gene data show CDR1 as SGHDT and CDR2 as YYEEEE. The CDR3 sequence: CASSFGGEETQYF. In DNA, the CDR3 is TGTGCCAGCAGCTTCGGCGGAGAAGAGACCCAGTACTTC.

The V and J genes are TRBV29-1 and TRBJ1-2; D not certain. V dropped 1 base and J dropped 4 bases, with 13 bases sitting between them. Germline values: CDR1 SQVTM, CDR2 ANQGSEA. This CDR3 is built from 14 residues. In nucleotides, the CDR3 is TGCAGCGTTGAAGCAAAAACGGGAGGCTATGGCTACACCTTC. Translated, it gives CSVEAKTGGYGYTF.

The J gene is TRBJ1-1, the V gene TRBV5-1, with TRBD1 identical over 7 bases. The V segment lost 0 bases and the J segment 8 bases; nucleotides outside the gene matches: 4. The V gene's germline CDR1 is SGHRS and CDR2 YFSETQ. The CDR3 has 13 residues. The chain's CDR3 is CASSLASGGEAFF. DNA of the CDR3: TGCGCCAGCAGCTTGGCCTCAGGGGGGGAAGCTTTCTTT.

The gene calls are TRBV29-1 and TRBJ1-5; tentatively, D is TRBD1 (5 bases). Germline V lookup: CDR1 SQVTM, CDR2 ANQGSEA. The CDR3 spans 15 residues. V lost 6 bases and J lost 0, with 15 bases in between. CDR3 DNA sequence: TGCAGCGTCTCCGCTGGGGCAGATAGCAATCAGCCCCAGCATTTT. It specifies CSVSAGADSNQPQHF.

The chain joins TRBV18 to TRBJ1-6; 9 bases fit TRBD1. From germline, CDR1 is KGHSH and CDR2 LQKENI. The J segment lost 0 bases and the V segment lost 4 bases, leaving 4 bases of the junction unmatched. The CDR3 loop spans 17 amino acids. In DNA form, the CDR3 reads TGTGCCAGCTCACGGGGACAGGGTAGCTCCTATAATTCACCCCTCCACTTT. Translated: CASSRGQGSSYNSPLHF.

The chain employs TRBV7-6 and TRBJ2-7, with a possible D match to TRBD1 (5 bases). V lost 5 bases, J lost 3 bases, and 14 bases lay in between. CDR3 length equals 14 residues. CDR1 and CDR2 (germline): SGHVS, FNYEAQ. The CDR3 bases are TGTGCCAGCAGCGGAGACAGACGATTCTACGAGCAGTACTTC. Protein: CASSGDRRFYEQYF.

This clone was seen only a few times. V usage is TRBV5-1 and J usage is TRBJ2-4; 9 positions agree with TRBD1. The CDR3 is 14 amino acids. Germline CDR1 and CDR2: SGHRS and YFSETQ. V was pared by 5 bases and J by 8 bases, with 8 bases of the junction left unmatched. This chain's CDR3 is CASSYDRGEDIQYF. The DNA for the CDR3 is TGCGCCAGCAGTTATGACAGGGGGGAGGACATTCAGTACTTC.

This chain joins TRBV18 and TRBJ2-3; D remains ambiguous. V lost 0 bases and J 1 base, leaving 5 bases between the germline ends. Looked up from germline, CDR1 is KGHSH and CDR2 is LQKENI. This CDR3 spans 14 amino acids. The CDR3 nucleotides read TGTGCCAGCTCACCACCGTCAGGCACAGATACGCAGTATTTT. Translation: CASSPPSGTDTQYF.

This clone showed up just a few times. V usage is TRBV6-2 or TRBV6-3 and J usage is TRBJ2-2, with unresolved D. Deletions cut 2 bases from V and 0 bases from J, with 10 bases between. Germline CDR1 is MNHEY and CDR2 is SVGEGT. The CDR3 is 16 residues long. The CDR3 region has the DNA TGTGCCAGCAGTTACAGCAGGCACCCGAACACCGGGGAGCTGTTTTTT. It codes for CASSYSRHPNTGELFF.